This is a list of T cell receptor beta chains from one sample in a study of blood T cell repertoires in COVID-19. The data were produced by immunoSEQ multiplex PCR, yet TCRdb's version contains in-frame clones alone and is incomplete. The sample lists around 200,000 clones; under 90% were seen once. The sample comprised peripheral blood. The receptors shown here come from a man aged 50 to 59 with acute or convalescent COVID-19. Both conserved end residues are part of each CDR3. Fields, in order: V gene, D gene, J gene, CDR3 DNA, CDR3 protein. A D gene is named only where the DNA matches it firmly.

TRBV2	.	TRBJ2-7	TGTGCCAGCGGCGGGTCAGGCAAGGTTGGGGAGCAGTACTTC	CASGGSGKVGEQYF
TRBV5-4	TRBD2	TRBJ2-1	TGTGCCAGCAGCCGCGGGGGGGCGGAAGATGAGCAGTTCTTC	CASSRGGAEDEQFF
TRBV12-5	.	TRBJ1-1	TGTGCTAGTGGTTTGAACATGAACACTGAAGCTTTCTTT	CASGLNMNTEAFF
TRBV18	.	TRBJ2-5	TGTGCCAGCTCACCACTCCGGGGATCACGAAAAGAGACCCAGTACTTC	CASSPLRGSRKETQYF
TRBV13	TRBD1	TRBJ1-3	TGTGCCAGCAGCTCCGTGGGACAGTTCTCTGGAAACACCATATATTTT	CASSSVGQFSGNTIYF
TRBV6-5	TRBD1	TRBJ2-7	TGTGCCAGCAGAATGGGACAGGGTGGTTACGAGCAGTACTTC	CASRMGQGGYEQYF
TRBV3-1/TRBV3-2	.	TRBJ2-3	TGTGCCAGCAGCCAACGGGGAGATACGCAGTATTTT	CASSQRGDTQYF
TRBV4-2	.	TRBJ1-5	TGTGCCAGCAGCCAACGCCCCCTGACAAATAGCAATCAGCCCCAGCATTTT	CASSQRPLTNSNQPQHF
TRBV5-4	TRBD1	TRBJ1-3	TGTGCCAGCAGCTTCAATTCGGGACAGCCTGGAAACACCATATATTTT	CASSFNSGQPGNTIYF
TRBV4-1	TRBD1	TRBJ1-1	TGCGCCAGCAGCCAAGACCCGGTAGGTTCGACAGGGTACACTGAAGCTTTCTTT	CASSQDPVGSTGYTEAFF
TRBV30	.	TRBJ2-3	TGTGCCTGGAGTGGCAACCGGGGAGCAGATACGCAGTATTTT	CAWSGNRGADTQYF
TRBV19	.	TRBJ2-3	TGTGCCAGTAGTGCCCCCGAGGCAGACACGCAGTATTTT	CASSAPEADTQYF
TRBV27	.	TRBJ1-2	TGTGCCAGCAGTCGCTACAGTTCCGCTAACTATGGCTACACCTTC	CASSRYSSANYGYTF
TRBV10-3	.	TRBJ1-2	TGTGCCATCAGCCACACCGGCGGGGGAGGCTACACCTTC	CAISHTGGGGYTF